Following are 28 T cell receptor beta chains from one sample sequenced in a study of cytomegalovirus exposure and HLA in healthy donors. Primers included in the PCR were 60 Vbeta and 13 Jbeta primers. Generated by immunoSEQ multiplex PCR, the TCRdb table keeps only in-frame clones and is missing some. The data show 130,000 or so clones, approximately 87% seen once. Specimen: PBMCs. Receptors were obtained from a woman aged 25-40 years in good health and CMV-seronegative.

The chain is built from TRBV28 and TRBJ2-7; tentatively, D is TRBD2 (6 bases). This CDR3 has 15 residues. V lost 10 bases, J lost 4 bases, and 23 bases lay in between. Per germline, CDR1 MDHEN and CDR2 SYDVKM. CDR3 in DNA: TGTGCCACCATCACGGGCTCGGCGGGATTATACGAGCAGTACTTC. Amino acid sequence: CATITGSAGLYEQYF.

The chain employs TRBV11-2 and TRBJ1-4; D might be TRBD1 (6 bases). This CDR3 spans 12 amino acids. Germline V CDR1 and CDR2: SGHAT, FQNNGV. V was trimmed by 6 bases and J by 7 bases, leaving 9 bases between them. CDR3 bases: TGTGCCAGCAGTACAGGGAGTGAAAAACTGTTTTTT. It translates to CASSTGSEKLFF.

J is TRBJ2-7 and V is TRBV4-1; 9 nucleotides agree with TRBD1. Germline CDR1 MGHRA, CDR2 YSYEKL. Trimming removed 3 bases from V and 0 bases from J; junction bases left unmatched: 3. The CDR3 is made up of 15 amino acids. DNA of the CDR3: TGCGCCAGCAGCCACGGGACAGGGAGCTCCTACGAGCAGTACTTC. Its translation: CASSHGTGSSYEQYF.

The V and J genes are TRBV4-3 and TRBJ2-7; D perhaps matches TRBD2 (6 bases). V was pared by 1 base and J by 2 bases, with 9 bases between. The CDR3 has 14 amino acids. The germline V gene has CDR1 LGHNA and CDR2 YSLEER. This CDR3 is CASSQGAGPYEQYF. The CDR3 nucleotides read TGCGCCAGCAGCCAAGGTGCGGGACCCTACGAGCAGTACTTC.

J is TRBJ2-5 and V is TRBV28, with D unresolved. CDR3 size: 14 residues. The V and J ends lost 5 bases and 2 bases respectively, with 12 bases between them. CDR1 and CDR2 from the germline V gene are MDHEN and SYDVKM. The CDR3 DNA reads as TGTGCCAGCAGTCCCCCAGTCCCTCAAGAGACCCAGTACTTC. The encoded protein is CASSPPVPQETQYF. Combining the CDR3 with reference TRBV28 and TRBJ2-5 gives the whole variable domain DVKVTQSSRYLVKRTGEKVFLECVQDMDHENMFWYRQDPGLGLRLIYFSYDVKMKEKGDIPEGYSVSREKKERFSLILESASTNQTSMYLCASSPPVPQETQYFGPGTRLLVL.

The gene calls are TRBV19 and TRBJ1-5; a possible D gene is TRBD1 (6 bases). The CDR3 is 16 amino acids. The V gene lost 1 base and the J gene lost 0 bases, with 10 bases spanning the gap. Germline CDR1 LNHDA, CDR2 SQIVND (reference sequence). The CDR3 bases are TGTGCCAGTAGTATAGGGGGGCTATATAGCAATCAGCCCCAGCATTTT. Translation gives CASSIGGLYSNQPQHF.

The rearrangement joins TRBV10-3 to TRBJ2-3; 9 bases are a match to TRBD2. The V gene's germline CDR1 is ENHRY and CDR2 SYGVKD. Germline trimming cut 3 bases from V and 0 bases from J; bases unmatched to any gene: 4. CDR3 length: 16 residues. The CDR3 coding sequence is TGTGCCATCAGTGACTTTAGCGGGGGTAGCACAGATACGCAGTATTTT. Protein: CAISDFSGGSTDTQYF.

The J gene is TRBJ2-7, the V gene TRBV7-8; 9 bases fit TRBD1. V lost 4 bases and J lost 4; bases outside the gene matches: 8. The CDR3 sequence is 15 residues long. Looked up from germline, CDR1 is SGHVS and CDR2 is FQNEAQ. CDR3 in DNA: TGTGCCAGCAGCTCAGACAGGGGGGCCCAATACGAGCAGTACTTC. Amino acid sequence: CASSSDRGAQYEQYF.

The chain links TRBV9 to TRBJ2-7; maybe TRBD1 (7 bases). V gave up 0 bases and J gave up 4 bases, with 17 bases separating them. The CDR3 is 16 amino acids. Germline CDR1 is SGDLS and CDR2 is YYNGEE. CDR3 amino acids: CASSVGGAGGIYEQYF. The CDR3 DNA sequence: TGTGCCAGCAGCGTAGGAGGCGCAGGGGGGATTTACGAGCAGTACTTC.

This clone appeared once. J is TRBJ2-1 and V is TRBV7-6; 11 bases align to TRBD2. J lost 6 bases, V lost 1 base, and 5 bases had no gene match. The CDR3 length is 16 residues. Germline lookup yields CDR1 SGHVS and CDR2 FNYEAQ. This CDR3 reads CASSLDASGRSNEQFF. The CDR3, as DNA: TGTGCCAGCAGCTTAGATGCTAGCGGGAGGTCCAATGAGCAGTTCTTC.

This sequence joins TRBV4-1 and TRBJ1-6; D gene uncertain. The V end lost 5 bases, the J end lost 13 bases, and 15 bases lay between the germline ends. Germline assignment: CDR1 MGHRA and CDR2 YSYEKL. The CDR3 has 13 amino acids. The CDR3 nucleotides are TGCGCCAGCAGCAAACTCCCGGTATCCCCCCTCCACTTT. Translating gives CASSKLPVSPLHF.

J is TRBJ2-7 and V is TRBV11-2; 10 nucleotides match TRBD1. The junction had 14 bases not matched to a gene; V was cut back by 6 bases and J by 6 bases. The CDR3 loop spans 16 amino acids. Germline CDR1 is SGHAT and CDR2 is FQNNGV. CDR3 bases: TGTGCCAGCAGGAGGGCCCGAGGACAGGGGGGAGGCGAGCAGTACTTC. Translating gives CASRRARGQGGGEQYF.

The rearrangement links TRBV10-3 to TRBJ1-1; no firm D call. Trimming stripped 7 bases from V and 1 base from J, with 13 bases between. CDR1 and CDR2 from the germline V gene are ENHRY and SYGVKD. The CDR3 sequence is 14 residues long. CDR3 sequence: CAITRAGANTEAFF. DNA for the CDR3: TGTGCCATCACCCGGGCGGGTGCGAACACTGAAGCTTTCTTT.

The chain links TRBV4-2 to TRBJ2-3, with TRBD1 identical over 10 bases. Germline V gene lookup returns CDR1 LGHNA and CDR2 YNFKEQ. This CDR3 region has 17 residues. V gave up 4 bases and J gave up 2 bases; unmatched junction bases: 9. CDR3 sequence (DNA): TGTGCCAGCAGCCTTCGCCGGGACAGGGGCTTCACAGATACGCAGTATTTT. Residues: CASSLRRDRGFTDTQYF.

This rearrangement joins TRBV4-2 to TRBJ2-7; possible D gene TRBD1, 6 bases. Trimming removed 1 base from V and 4 bases from J, with 17 bases in between. Germline V gene sequence: CDR1 LGHNA, CDR2 YNFKEQ. The CDR3 runs to 16 residues. CDR3 region: CASSQGVQGLGYEQYF. The CDR3 DNA reads as TGTGCCAGCAGCCAAGGGGTACAGGGCTTAGGGTACGAGCAGTACTTC.

The rearrangement links TRBV29-1 to TRBJ1-1; possible D gene TRBD1, 5 bases. Germline V gene sequence: CDR1 SQVTM, CDR2 ANQGSEA. The CDR3 totals 15 residues. V lost 8 bases and J lost 7, with 26 bases in between. The CDR3, as DNA: TGCAGCTCCAGGCCGCGGGGGGGGGTAACAGGTGAAGCTTTCTTT. Protein: CSSRPRGGVTGEAFF.

The chain is built from TRBV7-2 and TRBJ1-4; the D gene is possibly TRBD1 (6 bases). Germline CDR1 reads SGHTA; CDR2 reads FQGNSA. Trimming cost V 2 bases and J 3 bases, with 10 bases left between them. The CDR3 spans 15 residues. The CDR3 DNA reads as TGTGCCAGCAGCTTACAGGGGTTAGCTAATGAAAAACTGTTTTTT. Translating gives CASSLQGLANEKLFF. Together with reference TRBV7-2 and TRBJ1-4, the CDR3 gives the full variable domain: GAGVSQSPSNKVTEKGKDVELRCDPISGHTALYWYRQSLGQGLEFLIYFQGNSAPDKSGLPSDRFSAERTGGSVSTLTIQRTQQEDSAVYLCASSLQGLANEKLFFGSGTQLSVL.

The genes are TRBV15 and TRBJ2-1, with TRBD2 as a possible D gene (5 bases). The germline V and J ends were trimmed by 1 base and 10 bases, with 11 bases remaining between them. Germline values: CDR1 LNHNV, CDR2 YYDKDF (reference sequence). The CDR3 runs 13 residues. This CDR3 is CATSRVKTGEQFF. The CDR3 nucleotides are TGTGCCACCAGCAGAGTTAAAACGGGGGAGCAGTTCTTC.

The count of this clone is one. The rearrangement uses TRBV19 and TRBJ2-5, with TRBD1 identical over 10 bases. The assigned J gene may be wrong: the sequence end matches TRBJ2-7 better. Germline V gene data show CDR1 as LNHDA and CDR2 as SQIVND (reference sequence). The CDR3 consists of 15 residues. The CDR3 protein is CASSRGQGSSYEQYF. The CDR3 coding sequence is TGTGCCAGTAGTAGGGGACAGGGGAGCTCCTACGAGCAGTACTTC.

This clone showed up just once. This chain uses TRBV7-8 with TRBJ2-7, with TRBD2 matching over 9 bases. With 0 bases clipped from V and 6 bases from J, the junction kept 6 bases outside the gene matches. This CDR3 spans 15 amino acids. Germline CDR1 and CDR2: SGHVS and FQNEAQ. The CDR3, as DNA: TGTGCCAGCAGCTTAGCAATTAGCGGGAGTGGCGAGCAGTACTTC. Protein product: CASSLAISGSGEQYF.

A word on this clone: Given the absence of the conserved phenylalanine or tryptophan at the CDR3 end, a read error is likely. The genes are TRBV5-1 and TRBJ1-1; weak D call: TRBD1 (6 bases). Trimming left V 4 bases short and J 8 bases short, with 15 bases between. CDR3 length equals 13 residues. The germline CDR1 and CDR2 sequences are SGHRS and YFSETQ. The CDR3, as DNA: TGCGCCAGCAGCCATGGACAGACTACCGAAGCTTTCTCT. Translated, it gives CASSHGQTTEAFS.

The chain combines TRBV4-3 with TRBJ2-2; 8 nucleotides align to TRBD2. Germline values: CDR1 LGHNA, CDR2 YSLEER. This CDR3 spans 18 amino acids. V lost 1 base, J lost 6 bases, and 13 bases stayed unmatched. CDR3 loop: CASSQGPVAGRRAGELFF. CDR3 sequence (DNA): TGCGCCAGCAGCCAAGGACCGGTAGCGGGACGGCGCGCCGGGGAGCTGTTTTTT.

The J gene is TRBJ1-1, the V gene TRBV7-3; D may be TRBD1 (5 bases). This CDR3 has 13 residues. The V gene's germline CDR1 is SGHTA and CDR2 FQGTGA. The V gene lost 5 bases and the J gene lost 4 bases, with 11 bases spanning the gap. CDR3 DNA: TGTGCCAGCAGCGTCGGGGGGAGCACTGAAGCTTTCTTT. It codes for CASSVGGSTEAFF.

In nucleotides, the CDR3 is TGTGCCTGGAGTTGGTGGAGAGAGACCCAGTACTTC. Protein sequence: CAWSWWRETQYF. The V and J genes are TRBV30 and TRBJ2-5; D not certain. The CDR3 runs 12 residues. V was cut by 2 bases and J by 4 bases, with 8 bases left in between. Germline-derived CDR1 and CDR2 are GTSNPN and SVGIG (reference sequence).

The chain joins TRBV2 to TRBJ2-2, with D perhaps TRBD2 (5 bases). Per the germline V gene, CDR1 is SNHLY and CDR2 is FYNNEI. This CDR3 contains 13 residues. The ends were cut back, 5 bases at V and 4 bases at J, with 8 bases in the middle. DNA of the CDR3: TGTGCCAGCAGTTTACGGGGCACCGGGGAGCTGTTTTTT. Amino acid sequence: CASSLRGTGELFF.

The chain employs TRBV29-1 and TRBJ2-1, with 14 bases identical to TRBD2. V dropped 7 bases and J dropped 7; count of bases not matched to a gene: 9. The CDR3 has 15 residues. CDR1 SQVTM and CDR2 ANQGSEA come from the germline V gene. The DNA of the CDR3 is TGCAGCGCCCTAACGGGACTAGCGGGGGTAAATGAGCAGTTCTTC. Its protein is CSALTGLAGVNEQFF.

The V call is TRBV4-1, the J call TRBJ1-4, with D possibly TRBD1 on 6 matching bases. This CDR3 has 15 residues. V was pared by 3 bases and J by 2 bases, with 10 bases between. Germline V gene sequence: CDR1 MGHRA, CDR2 YSYEKL. The CDR3 bases are TGCGCCAGCAGCCAGCAGGGGTCGACTAATGAAAAACTGTTTTTT. Amino acids: CASSQQGSTNEKLFF.

The V gene is TRBV30, the J gene TRBJ2-3; TRBD1 agrees at 8 bases. The germline gives CDR1 GTSNPN, CDR2 SVGIG (reference sequence). The CDR3 spans 17 residues. With 4 bases clipped from V and 2 bases from J, the junction kept 14 bases outside the gene matches. Here the CDR3 reads CAWNGGQGGTITDTQYF. Here the CDR3 DNA reads TGTGCCTGGAATGGAGGACAGGGTGGAACAATCACAGATACGCAGTATTTT.